A selection of T cell receptor beta chains follows, all from one sample in a study of blood T cell repertoires in COVID-19. This table comes from immunoSEQ multiplex PCR, and its TCRdb copy is limited to in-frame clones, with some not included. The sample lists around 100,000 clones, 84% occurring once. The sample consisted of peripheral blood. The receptors stem from a man in his 60s with acute or convalescent COVID-19. The CDR3 runs from the conserved cysteine through the conserved F or W. D genes are given only for firm matches. Not every row has a clone size; where given, it reads once, few, many or a size class.

TRBV4-1	TRBJ2-7	NA	NA	CASSQGVRPRPYEQYF	TGCGCCAGCAGCCAAGGAGTCAGGCCCCGTCCCTACGAGCAGTACTTC
TRBV5-6	TRBJ2-7	once	NA	CASSLVADLYEQYF	TGTGCCAGCAGCTTGGTGGCAGATTTGTACGAGCAGTACTTC
TRBV11-2	TRBJ2-2	once	TRBD1	CASFSGQGNTGELFF	TGTGCCAGCTTTAGTGGACAGGGAAACACCGGGGAGCTGTTTTTT
TRBV6-1	TRBJ2-2	many	TRBD2	CASSELTGGPGGELFF	TGTGCCAGCAGTGAACTCACGGGGGGGCCAGGCGGGGAGCTGTTTTTT
TRBV25-1	TRBJ2-5	NA	NA	CASSLGTVQETQYF	TGTGCCAGCAGTCTGGGGACTGTCCAAGAGACCCAGTACTTC
TRBV5-1	TRBJ1-3	NA	TRBD1	CASREGQGELIPIYF	TGCGCCAGCAGAGAAGGACAGGGGGAGTTGATCCCCATATATTTT
TRBV3-1/TRBV3-2	TRBJ1-4	NA	TRBD1	CASSQLNRGDHEKLFF	TGTGCCAGCAGCCAGTTAAACAGGGGGGATCATGAAAAACTGTTTTTT
TRBV28	TRBJ1-2	NA	NA	CASSDFRGGQDGYTF	TGTGCCAGCAGCGATTTTCGGGGGGGGCAGGATGGCTACACCTTC
TRBV12-3/TRBV12-4	TRBJ2-7	NA	NA	CASSLGWNYEQYF	TGTGCCAGCAGTTTGGGCTGGAACTACGAGCAGTACTTC
TRBV2	TRBJ1-1	once	NA	CASRAGNTEAFF	TGTGCCAGCAGGGCGGGGAACACTGAAGCTTTCTTT
TRBV2	TRBJ1-2	NA	NA	CASSERQFYGYTF	TGTGCCAGCAGTGAGCGGCAGTTCTATGGCTACACCTTC
TRBV30	TRBJ1-2	NA	NA	CALFGQPVAYGYTF	TGTGCCTTGTTTGGACAGCCTGTGGCCTATGGCTACACCTTC
TRBV5-6	TRBJ1-4	NA	NA	CASSLGRGNEKLFF	TGTGCCAGCAGCTTGGGAAGAGGGAATGAAAAACTGTTTTTT
TRBV5-6	TRBJ2-7	NA	TRBD1	CASSSGTGSYEQYF	TGTGCCAGCAGCTCCGGGACAGGGTCCTACGAGCAGTACTTC
TRBV30	TRBJ1-1	NA	NA	CAWSLRGGLNTEAFF	TGTGCCTGGAGCCTGAGGGGGGGCTTGAACACTGAAGCTTTCTTT
TRBV4-1	TRBJ2-1	NA	TRBD2	CASSHFSGGPDNEQFF	TGCGCCAGCAGCCACTTTAGCGGGGGGCCCGACAATGAGCAGTTCTTC
TRBV7-8	TRBJ1-3	NA	NA	CASSLRGTGNTIYF	TGTGCCAGCAGCTTACGGGGGACTGGAAACACCATATATTTT
TRBV30	TRBJ2-2	NA	NA	CAWSVLANTGELFF	TGTGCCTGGAGTGTATTAGCGAACACCGGGGAGCTGTTTTTT
TRBV28	TRBJ1-4	NA	NA	CASSLLTSSWQKLFF	TGTGCCAGCAGTTTACTGACATCGAGCTGGCAAAAACTGTTTTTT
TRBV24-1	TRBJ1-2	many	NA	CATSDQASNYGYTF	TGTGCCACCAGTGATCAGGCCAGTAACTATGGCTACACCTTC
TRBV3-1/TRBV3-2	TRBJ2-1	NA	TRBD2	CASSETSGGSEQFF	TGTGCCAGCAGTGAAACTAGCGGGGGGTCTGAGCAGTTCTTC
TRBV2	TRBJ1-1	NA	TRBD1	CASRRTGMNTEAFF	TGTGCCAGCAGGCGGACAGGAATGAACACTGAAGCTTTCTTT
TRBV27	TRBJ1-2	NA	TRBD1	CASRSPDRAPSNYGYTF	TGTGCCAGCAGATCCCCGGACAGGGCCCCCTCTAACTATGGCTACACCTTC
TRBV4-3	TRBJ2-3	NA	NA	CASSQDRQQVSDTQYF	TGCGCCAGCAGCCAAGATCGCCAGCAGGTTTCCGATACGCAGTATTTT
TRBV12-3/TRBV12-4	TRBJ2-7	once	TRBD2	CASSFTSGEQYF	TGTGCCAGCAGTTTCACTAGCGGGGAGCAGTACTTC
TRBV12-3/TRBV12-4	TRBJ1-5	once	TRBD1	CASRLDREEPQHF	TGTGCCAGCAGACTAGACAGGGAGGAGCCCCAGCATTTT
TRBV24-1	TRBJ1-5	once	TRBD1	CATSDTGGTQPQHF	TGTGCCACCAGTGATACAGGGGGGACTCAGCCCCAGCATTTT
TRBV27	TRBJ2-6	NA	TRBD1	CASSFGTGAAGANVLTF	TGTGCCAGCAGTTTCGGGACAGGGGCTGCTGGGGCCAACGTCCTGACTTTC